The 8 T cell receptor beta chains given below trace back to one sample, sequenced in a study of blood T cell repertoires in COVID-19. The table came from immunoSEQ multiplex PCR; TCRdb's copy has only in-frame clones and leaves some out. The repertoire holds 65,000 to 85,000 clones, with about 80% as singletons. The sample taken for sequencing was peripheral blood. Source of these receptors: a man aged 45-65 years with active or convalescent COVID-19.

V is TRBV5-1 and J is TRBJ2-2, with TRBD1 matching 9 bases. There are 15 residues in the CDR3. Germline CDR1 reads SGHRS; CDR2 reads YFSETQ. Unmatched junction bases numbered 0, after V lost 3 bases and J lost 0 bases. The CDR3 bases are TGCGCCAGCAGCTGGACAGGGGCGAACACCGGGGAGCTGTTTTTT. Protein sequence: CASSWTGANTGELFF.

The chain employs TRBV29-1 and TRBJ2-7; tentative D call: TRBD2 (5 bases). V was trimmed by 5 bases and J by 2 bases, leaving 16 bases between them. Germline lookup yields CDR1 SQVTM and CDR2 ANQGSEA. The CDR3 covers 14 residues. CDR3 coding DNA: TGCAGCGTTCGGAGGCCCTCCACGACCTACGAGCAGTACTTC. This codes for CSVRRPSTTYEQYF.

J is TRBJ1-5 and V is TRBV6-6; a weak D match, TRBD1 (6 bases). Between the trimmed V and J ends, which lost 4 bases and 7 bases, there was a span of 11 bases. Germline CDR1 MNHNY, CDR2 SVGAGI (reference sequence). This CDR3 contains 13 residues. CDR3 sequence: CASSSGGEQPQHF. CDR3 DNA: TGTGCCAGCAGTTCGGGGGGCGAGCAGCCCCAGCATTTT.

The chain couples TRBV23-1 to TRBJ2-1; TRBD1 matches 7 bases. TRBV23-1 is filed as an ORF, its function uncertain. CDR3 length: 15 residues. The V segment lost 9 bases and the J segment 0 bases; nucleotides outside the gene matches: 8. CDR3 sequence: CARGDSEFSYNEQFF. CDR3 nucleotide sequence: TGCGCCAGGGGGGACAGCGAATTCTCCTACAATGAGCAGTTCTTC.

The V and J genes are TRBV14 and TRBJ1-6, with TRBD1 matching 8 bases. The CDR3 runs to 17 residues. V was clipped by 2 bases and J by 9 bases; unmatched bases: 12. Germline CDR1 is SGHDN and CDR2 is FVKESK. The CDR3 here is CASSQRRSGTGSSPLHF. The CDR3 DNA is TGTGCCAGCAGCCAAAGGCGGTCCGGGACAGGATCTTCACCCCTCCACTTT.

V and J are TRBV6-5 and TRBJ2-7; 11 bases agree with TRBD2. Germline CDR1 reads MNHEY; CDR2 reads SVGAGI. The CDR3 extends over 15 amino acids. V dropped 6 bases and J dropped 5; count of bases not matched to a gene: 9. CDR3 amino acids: CASRDLSGGANEQYF. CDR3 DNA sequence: TGTGCCAGCAGGGACCTTAGCGGGGGGGCCAACGAGCAGTACTTC.

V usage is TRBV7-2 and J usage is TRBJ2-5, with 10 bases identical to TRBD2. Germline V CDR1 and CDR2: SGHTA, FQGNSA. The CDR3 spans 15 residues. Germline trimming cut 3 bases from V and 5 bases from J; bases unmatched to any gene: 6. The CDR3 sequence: CASSFSGGARETQYF. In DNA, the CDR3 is TGTGCCAGCAGCTTCAGCGGGGGGGCGCGGGAGACCCAGTACTTC. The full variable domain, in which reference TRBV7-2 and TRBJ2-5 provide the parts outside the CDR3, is GAGVSQSPSNKVTEKGKDVELRCDPISGHTALYWYRQSLGQGLEFLIYFQGNSAPDKSGLPSDRFSAERTGGSVSTLTIQRTQQEDSAVYLCASSFSGGARETQYFGPGTRLLVL.

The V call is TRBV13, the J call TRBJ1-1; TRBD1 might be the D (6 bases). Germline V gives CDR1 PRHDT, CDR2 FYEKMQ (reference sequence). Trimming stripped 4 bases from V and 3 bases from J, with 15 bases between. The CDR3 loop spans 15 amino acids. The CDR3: CASSSTGRAYTEAFF. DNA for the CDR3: TGTGCCAGCAGCTCCACAGGGAGGGCATACACTGAAGCTTTCTTT.